What follows are 28 T cell receptor beta chains derived from one specimen sequenced in a study of control samples from healthy donors and cancer patients. This table comes from immunoSEQ multiplex PCR, and its TCRdb copy is limited to in-frame clones, with some not included. Of around 170,000 clones in the sample, just over 85% were seen once. The specimen sequenced was blood. The origin of the receptors is a woman under 40 in good health.

The chain is built from TRBV7-8 and TRBJ2-7, with D maybe TRBD2 (6 bases). V lost 5 bases, J lost 0 bases, and 14 bases lay in between. Germline V lookup: CDR1 SGHVS, CDR2 FQNEAQ. The CDR3 is 15 residues long. This chain's CDR3 is CASSLLEGPSYEQYF. CDR3 nucleotides: TGTGCCAGCAGCCTCTTGGAGGGGCCCTCCTACGAGCAGTACTTC. The whole variable domain, remainder taken from reference TRBV7-8 and TRBJ2-7, is GAGVSQSPRYKVAKRGQDVALRCDPISGHVSLFWYQQALGQGPEFLTYFQNEAQLDKSGLPSDRFFAERPEGSVSTLKIQRTQQEDSAVYLCASSLLEGPSYEQYFGPGTRLTVT.

The genes are TRBV19 and TRBJ1-1; the D gene is possibly TRBD1 (6 bases). V shed 6 bases and J shed 1 base, with 18 bases lying between them. This CDR3 is 16 amino acids long. CDR1 is LNHDA and CDR2 is SQIVND in the germline V gene (reference sequence). The CDR3 DNA reads as TGTGCCAGTAGCATCCCCGAGGGACAATCGAACACTGAAGCTTTCTTT. As protein: CASSIPEGQSNTEAFF.

The chain employs TRBV6-5 and TRBJ1-2; 9 bases line up with TRBD1. V shed 5 bases, J shed 6 bases, and the junction held 10 bases outside the gene matches. This CDR3 is 15 amino acids long. In germline, CDR1 is MNHEY, CDR2 SVGAGI. The CDR3 sequence is CASSTGQGGIHGYTF. CDR3 nucleotide sequence: TGTGCCAGCAGTACGGGACAGGGAGGAATCCATGGCTACACCTTC.

The chain uses TRBV5-6 and TRBJ2-7; D is undetermined. Germline CDR1 is SGHDT and CDR2 is YYEEEE. V lost 0 bases and J lost 2, with 6 bases in between. This CDR3 has 13 amino acids. The CDR3, as DNA: TGTGCCAGCAGCTTGGGTTCCCCCTACGAGCAGTACGTC. This translates into CASSLGSPYEQYV.

V gene TRBV5-6 combines with J gene TRBJ1-2; 7 positions agree with TRBD1. V trimming: 0 bases; J trimming: 3 bases; junction bases outside the gene matches: 8. The CDR3 spans 16 residues. Germline values: CDR1 SGHDT, CDR2 YYEEEE. CDR3 protein: CASSLEGGGADYGYTF. Here the CDR3 DNA reads TGTGCCAGCAGCTTGGAAGGAGGGGGCGCGGACTATGGCTACACCTTC.

Only a few counts were recorded for this clone. The rearrangement joins TRBV3-1 (or the pseudogene TRBV3-2) to TRBJ2-7; a possible D gene is TRBD1 (5 bases). Germline V lookup: CDR1 LGHDT, CDR2 YNNKEL (reference sequence). The CDR3 totals 11 residues. The V gene lost 10 bases and the J gene lost 3 bases, with 10 bases spanning the gap. CDR3 DNA: TGTGCCACCAGGCAGGGCTACGAGCAGTACTTC. Translated, it gives CATRQGYEQYF.

The J gene is TRBJ2-1, the V gene TRBV11-3, with 7 bases fitting TRBD2. The V gene's germline CDR1 is SGHNT and CDR2 YENEEA. V lost 3 bases, J lost 7 bases, and 9 bases stayed unmatched. The CDR3 is made up of 15 amino acids. In DNA, the CDR3 is TGTGCCAGCAGCTTCATGGCGGGAGAAGTTAATGAGCAGTTCTTC. It yields the protein CASSFMAGEVNEQFF.

This chain connects TRBV19 to TRBJ1-2; a weak D match, TRBD1 (6 bases). Germline CDR1 is LNHDA and CDR2 is SQIVND (reference sequence). The CDR3 consists of 15 residues. V shed 6 bases and J shed 4 bases, with 18 bases lying between them. DNA of the CDR3: TGTGCCAGTAGCATTATCGGCGGGGACACCTATGGCTACACCTTC. Amino acids: CASSIIGGDTYGYTF.

This clone was seen more than once but under ten times. The J gene is TRBJ2-2, the V gene TRBV6-4, with D perhaps matching TRBD1 (5 bases). This CDR3 contains 14 residues. The germline CDR1 and CDR2 sequences are MRHNA and SNTAGT. V was clipped by 3 bases and J by 6 bases, with 11 bases between them. CDR3 amino acids: CASSEGVSAGELFF. The CDR3 DNA reads TGTGCCAGCAGTGAAGGGGTTTCGGCCGGGGAGCTGTTTTTT.

V and J are TRBV12-2 and TRBJ1-3. TRBV12-2 is reported as a pseudogene. CDR3 length: 17 residues. CDR3 protein: CASRRRPDFSSGNTIYF. The CDR3 region has the DNA TGTGCAAGTCGACGGCGACCTGACTTCAGCTCTGGAAACACCATATATTTT.

The chain combines TRBV5-1 with TRBJ2-6; D ambiguous. CDR1 and CDR2 (germline): SGHRS, YFSETQ. V was trimmed by 4 bases and J by 0 bases, leaving 5 bases between them. The CDR3 length is 14 residues. CDR3 sequence reads: CASSINSGANVLTF. CDR3 sequence (DNA): TGCGCCAGCAGCATTAACTCTGGGGCCAACGTCCTGACTTTC.

This clone was seen a handful of times. This rearrangement joins TRBV28 to TRBJ1-5; no firm D call. Germline loops: CDR1 MDHEN, CDR2 SYDVKM. The CDR3 loop spans 13 amino acids. Between the trimmed V and J ends, which lost 4 bases and 4 bases, there was a span of 8 bases. The CDR3 here is CASSYVLNQPQHF. CDR3 sequence (DNA): TGTGCCAGCAGTTATGTGTTGAATCAGCCCCAGCATTTT.

The rearrangement joins TRBV19 to TRBJ2-1; 8 positions match TRBD2. V dropped 3 bases and J dropped 3; count of bases not matched to a gene: 10. The CDR3 sequence is 17 residues long. Germline V lookup: CDR1 LNHDA, CDR2 SQIVND (reference sequence). The CDR3 DNA reads as TGTGCCAGTAGTATCGTCTTCTCGCGGGAGGACTACAATGAGCAGTTCTTC. This gives the protein CASSIVFSREDYNEQFF.

The gene calls are TRBV9 and TRBJ2-1; tentatively, D is TRBD2 (6 bases). CDR3 size: 16 residues. Per the germline V gene, CDR1 is SGDLS and CDR2 is YYNGEE. V lost 4 bases, J lost 5 bases, and 19 bases lay in between. The CDR3 DNA reads TGTGCCAGCAGCTCCCGAGGTAGGGGACTCAACAATGAGCAGTTCTTC. Amino acids: CASSSRGRGLNNEQFF.

This chain uses TRBV19 with TRBJ2-7, with D possibly matching TRBD1 (5 bases). This CDR3 is 13 amino acids long. The ends were cut back, 3 bases at V and 3 bases at J, with 9 bases in the middle. Germline values: CDR1 LNHDA, CDR2 SQIVND (reference sequence). CDR3: CASSMGRGYEQYF. In nucleotides, the CDR3 is TGTGCCAGTAGTATGGGGCGAGGCTACGAGCAGTACTTC.

This rearrangement joins TRBV5-5 to TRBJ2-1; TRBD2 matches 9 bases. The CDR3 is 14 residues long. V lost 4 bases, J lost 8 bases, and 7 bases stayed unmatched. In germline, CDR1 is SGHKS, CDR2 YYEKEE (reference sequence). CDR3 coding DNA: TGTGCCAGCAGCCCCTGGACTAGCGATGATGAGCAGTTCTTC. It translates to CASSPWTSDDEQFF.

The chain combines TRBV5-1 with TRBJ1-1; the D is unclear. The CDR3 extends over 13 amino acids. V was pared by 3 bases and J by 4 bases, with 10 bases between. Germline V gives CDR1 SGHRS, CDR2 YFSETQ. The chain's CDR3 is CASSSRLGTEAFF. The DNA of the CDR3 is TGCGCCAGCAGCTCCCGCCTTGGCACTGAAGCTTTCTTT. Variable domain in full (rest from reference TRBV5-1 and TRBJ1-1): KAGVTQTPRYLIKTRGQQVTLSCSPISGHRSVSWYQQTPGQGLQFLFEYFSETQRNKGNFPGRFSGRQFSNSRSEMNVSTLELGDSALYLCASSSRLGTEAFFGQGTRLTVV.

This chain uses TRBV29-1 with TRBJ2-3; weak D call: TRBD2 (5 bases). Trimming removed 6 bases at V and 1 base at J, with 11 bases between. This CDR3 has 13 amino acids. Per the germline V gene, CDR1 is SQVTM and CDR2 is ANQGSEA. CDR3 protein: CSVRSGGTDTQYF. CDR3 DNA sequence: TGCAGCGTCAGGTCCGGGGGCACAGATACGCAGTATTTT.

This rearrangement joins TRBV3-1 (or the pseudogene TRBV3-2) to TRBJ2-3; D is perhaps TRBD2 (6 bases). The V and J ends lost 3 bases and 11 bases respectively, with 15 bases between them. Germline V CDR1 and CDR2: LGHDT, YNNKEL (reference sequence). This CDR3 is 13 amino acids long. CDR3 amino acids: CASSQQPGAWQYF. The CDR3 coding sequence is TGTGCCAGCAGCCAGCAACCGGGAGCTTGGCAGTATTTT.

The V call is TRBV7-8, the J call TRBJ2-7; 7 bases align to TRBD2. CDR1 and CDR2 (germline): SGHVS, FQNEAQ. The junction had 6 bases not matched to a gene; V was cut back by 5 bases and J by 2 bases. The length of the CDR3 is 14 residues. The DNA of the CDR3 is TGTGCCAGCAGCCCGCCCGGGACTACCTACGAGCAGTACTTC. Protein: CASSPPGTTYEQYF.

The chain joins TRBV5-4 to TRBJ1-4, with D possibly matching TRBD1 (6 bases). This CDR3 region has 14 residues. V shed 7 bases and J shed 2 bases, with 12 bases lying between them. Germline V gene data show CDR1 as SGHNT and CDR2 as YYREEE (reference sequence). The CDR3 sequence is CASARGGTNEKLFF. CDR3 nucleotide sequence: TGTGCCAGCGCCAGGGGAGGGACTAATGAAAAACTGTTTTTT.

The chain uses TRBV5-5 and TRBJ1-2; D is unresolved. Germline V gene lookup returns CDR1 SGHKS and CDR2 YYEKEE (reference sequence). V shed 4 bases and J shed 0 bases, with 16 bases lying between them. CDR3 length: 16 amino acids. In DNA, the CDR3 is TGTGCCAGCAGCCCGGAGCCCAGGAGAGCTAACTATGGCTACACCTTC. This codes for CASSPEPRRANYGYTF.

The rearrangement joins TRBV7-2 to TRBJ2-7, with D tentatively TRBD1 (6 bases). This CDR3 spans 14 amino acids. Trimming removed 5 bases from V and 3 bases from J, with 14 bases in between. Germline CDR1 and CDR2: SGHTA and FQGNSA. The CDR3 here is CASSLTQGHYEQYF. CDR3 nucleotides: TGTGCCAGCAGCCTTACACAGGGACACTACGAGCAGTACTTC.

This clone occurred once. The chain has TRBV7-9 and TRBJ2-4, with TRBD2 matching over 7 bases. There are 13 residues in the CDR3. V dropped 7 bases and J dropped 6; count of bases not matched to a gene: 6. Germline V gives CDR1 SEHNR, CDR2 FQNEAQ (reference sequence). CDR3 sequence reads: CASTSGGGNIQYF. The CDR3 bases are TGTGCCAGCACCTCGGGGGGAGGAAACATTCAGTACTTC.

This chain joins TRBV6-1 and TRBJ2-7; 7 nucleotides match TRBD2. The CDR3 is made up of 15 amino acids. The germline V gene encodes CDR1 MNHNS and CDR2 SASEGT. V shed 0 bases and J 3 bases; nucleotides not matched to a gene: 5. CDR3 nucleotides: TGTGCCAGCAGTGAAGCGGGGGGGAAGGTCTACGAGCAGTACGTC. Encoded protein: CASSEAGGKVYEQYV.

The rearrangement links TRBV6-6 to TRBJ1-2; perhaps TRBD1 as D (6 bases). The CDR3 is 12 amino acids. Germline CDR1 MNHNY, CDR2 SVGAGI (reference sequence). V lost 7 bases and J 4 bases, leaving 10 bases between the germline ends. CDR3 bases: TGTGCCAGCAAGGGGGACCCCTATGGCTACACCTTC. Encoded protein: CASKGDPYGYTF.

This rearrangement joins TRBV3-1 (or the pseudogene TRBV3-2) to TRBJ1-2; 7 nucleotides line up with TRBD1. In germline, CDR1 is LGHDT, CDR2 YNNKEL (reference sequence). CDR3 length: 17 residues. The ends lost 1 base at V and 2 bases at J; junction bases unmatched: 10. CDR3 in amino acids: CASSQGDSGTLNYGYTF. CDR3 in DNA: TGTGCCAGCAGCCAAGGGGACAGCGGAACTCTCAACTATGGCTACACCTTC.

V is TRBV28 and J is TRBJ2-6; 7 positions match TRBD1. Unmatched junction bases numbered 7, after V lost 2 bases and J lost 3 bases. Germline CDR1 and CDR2: MDHEN and SYDVKM. The CDR3 contains 17 residues. DNA of the CDR3: TGTGCCAGCAGTTTAGACAACAGGGGCGGTGGGGCCAACGTCCTGACTTTC. This gives the protein CASSLDNRGGGANVLTF.